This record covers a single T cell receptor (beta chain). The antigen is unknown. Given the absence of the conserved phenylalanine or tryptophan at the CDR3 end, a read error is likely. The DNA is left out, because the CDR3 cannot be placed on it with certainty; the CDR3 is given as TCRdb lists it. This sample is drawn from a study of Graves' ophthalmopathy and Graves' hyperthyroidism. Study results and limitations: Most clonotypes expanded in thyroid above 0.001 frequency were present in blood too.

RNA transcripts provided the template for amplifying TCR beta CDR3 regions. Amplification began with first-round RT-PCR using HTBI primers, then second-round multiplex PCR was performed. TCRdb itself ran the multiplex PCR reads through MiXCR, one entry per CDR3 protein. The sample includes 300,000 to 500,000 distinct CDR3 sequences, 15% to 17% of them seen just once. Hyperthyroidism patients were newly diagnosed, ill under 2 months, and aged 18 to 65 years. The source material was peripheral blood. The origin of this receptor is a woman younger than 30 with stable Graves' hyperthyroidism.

This chain's CDR3 is CATSRDRLTLRN. The chain joins TRBV15 to TRBJ1-1. The CDR3 is 12 residues long, ends included. Germline CDR1 reads LNHNV; CDR2 reads YYDKDF (reference sequence).